This T cell receptor (beta chain) emerged from a study of cytomegalovirus exposure and HLA in healthy donors. Study-level points and caveats: The dataset shows that most TCR sequences were rare, while some public TCRs occurred in many donors.

This CDR3 region has 14 residues. Germline CDR1 LNHDA, CDR2 SQIVND (reference sequence). Trimming at V came to 6 bases and at J to 3 bases, leaving 6 bases not matched to a gene. Regarding this clone: Its cognate antigen is unknown.

The PCR made use of 60 Vbeta and 13 Jbeta primers. The method was immunoSEQ multiplex PCR; TCRdb's version includes in-frame clones alone and lacks a portion of them. The sample lists fewer than 90,000 clones, roughly 70% occurring once. The rearrangement joins TRBV19 to TRBJ2-3, with TRBD2 matching 7 bases. This clonotype was obtained from a woman between 50 and 59 years old in good health and CMV-seropositive. Material: PBMCs. In DNA, the CDR3 is TGTGCCAGTAGAGAGTGGGAGGGGACAGATACGCAGTATTTT. It yields the protein CASREWEGTDTQYF.